The 29 T cell receptor beta chains below all came from one sample that was sequenced in a study of T cell responses to AZD1222 COVID-19 vaccine. Profiled with immunoSEQ multiplex PCR; TCRdb holds only in-frame clones, not every one. In the table there are roughly 140,000 clones, 89% of which are singletons. This specimen was peripheral blood, taken on day 0 of AZD1222 vaccination. These receptors were obtained from an adult in good health.

The chain uses TRBV7-9 and TRBJ1-1; 10 nucleotides agree with TRBD1. Germline V CDR1 and CDR2: SEHNR, FQNEAQ (reference sequence). The CDR3 length is 15 residues. Losses at the gene ends were 6 bases for V and 1 base for J; bases not matched to a gene: 5. CDR3 protein: CASRTDRGRNTEAFF. The CDR3 coding sequence is TGTGCCAGCAGGACGGACAGGGGGAGGAACACTGAAGCTTTCTTT.

This clone appeared once. V and J are TRBV6-5 and TRBJ2-1; 10 bases align to TRBD1. Germline lookup yields CDR1 MNHEY and CDR2 SVGAGI. The J segment lost 2 bases and the V segment lost 4 bases, leaving 5 bases of the junction unmatched. The CDR3 sequence is 16 residues long. The CDR3 spells CASSLAGTGAYNEQFF. In DNA, the CDR3 is TGTGCCAGCAGTTTAGCCGGGACAGGGGCCTACAATGAGCAGTTCTTC.

V is TRBV19 and J is TRBJ1-1; no clear D gene. Germline CDR1 and CDR2: LNHDA and SQIVND (reference sequence). The germline V and J ends were trimmed by 3 bases and 1 base, with 9 bases remaining between them. The CDR3 is 14 amino acids. The CDR3 spells CASSIQSKNTEAFF. CDR3 in DNA: TGTGCCAGTAGTATTCAGAGTAAGAACACTGAAGCTTTCTTT. The whole variable domain, remainder taken from reference TRBV19 and TRBJ1-1, is DGGITQSPKYLFRKEGQNVTLSCEQNLNHDAMYWYRQDPGQGLRLIYYSQIVNDFQKGDIAEGYSVSREKKESFPLTVTSAQKNPTAFYLCASSIQSKNTEAFFGQGTRLTVV.

The chain joins TRBV12-5 to TRBJ1-3, with D unclear. Between the trimmed V and J ends, which lost 6 bases and 4 bases, there was a span of 7 bases. Germline V gene data show CDR1 as LGHNT and CDR2 as FRNRAP. The CDR3 sequence is 12 residues long. The CDR3 DNA is TGTGCTAGTGGAGCGCAGGGAAACACCATATATTTT. It codes for CASGAQGNTIYF. The full variable domain, rest sourced from reference TRBV12-5 and TRBJ1-3, is DARVTQTPRHKVTEMGQEVTMRCQPILGHNTVFWYRQTMMQGLELLAYFRNRAPLDDSGMPKDRFSAEMPDATLATLKIQPSEPRDSAVYFCASGAQGNTIYFGEGSWLTVV.

The rearrangement links TRBV7-9 to TRBJ2-1; TRBD1 agrees at 8 bases. Looked up from germline, CDR1 is SEHNR and CDR2 is FQNEAQ (reference sequence). With 4 bases clipped from V and 0 bases from J, the junction kept 8 bases outside the gene matches. The CDR3 runs to 17 residues. The CDR3 region is CASSSNRDRSSYNEQFF. In DNA form, the CDR3 reads TGTGCCAGCAGCTCGAACCGGGACAGGAGCTCCTACAATGAGCAGTTCTTC.

The chain recombines TRBV28 with TRBJ2-3; 7 nucleotides agree with TRBD2. This CDR3 has 15 amino acids. Trimming at V came to 6 bases and at J to 1 base, leaving 7 bases not matched to a gene. Germline assignment: CDR1 MDHEN and CDR2 SYDVKM. The CDR3 sequence is CASSSGGSGTDTQYF. The DNA of the CDR3 is TGTGCCAGCAGCTCAGGCGGGAGTGGCACAGATACGCAGTATTTT.

The CDR3 coding sequence is TGTGCCAGTAGTACTTCCGGACCGGCTAACTATGGCTACACCTTC. Amino acids: CASSTSGPANYGYTF. The chain has TRBV19 and TRBJ1-2, with D uncertain. The germline V and J ends were trimmed by 4 bases and 0 bases, with 12 bases remaining between them. This CDR3 contains 15 residues. In germline, CDR1 is LNHDA, CDR2 SQIVND (reference sequence).

The rearrangement links TRBV4-2 to TRBJ2-2; D might be TRBD1 (6 bases). Germline-derived CDR1 and CDR2 are LGHNA and YNFKEQ. Trimming cost V 3 bases and J 6 bases, with 11 bases left between them. The CDR3 loop spans 14 amino acids. The chain's CDR3 is CASSHEQGSGELFF. DNA for the CDR3: TGTGCCAGCAGCCACGAGCAGGGGTCCGGGGAGCTGTTTTTT.

The V and J genes are TRBV3-1 (or the pseudogene TRBV3-2) and TRBJ1-5; D is undetermined. From germline, CDR1 is LGHDT and CDR2 YNNKEL (reference sequence). CDR3 length: 14 residues. V was trimmed by 4 bases and J by 5 bases, leaving 12 bases between them. As DNA, the CDR3 is TGTGCCAGCAGCCTCACCCCCGGCCATCAGCCCCAGCATTTT. Amino acids: CASSLTPGHQPQHF.

The chain joins TRBV5-4 to TRBJ2-7; 7 bases align to TRBD1. The junction had 3 bases not matched to a gene; V was cut back by 3 bases and J by 0 bases. CDR3 length: 14 residues. Germline V gene sequence: CDR1 SGHNT, CDR2 YYREEE (reference sequence). DNA for the CDR3: TGTGCCAGCAGCTCAAGGGACAGCTCCTACGAGCAGTACTTC. This encodes CASSSRDSSYEQYF. The whole variable domain, filled in from reference TRBV5-4 and TRBJ2-7, reads ETGVTQSPTHLIKTRGQQVTLRCSSQSGHNTVSWYQQALGQGPQFIFQYYREEENGRGNFPPRFSGLQFPNYSSELNVNALELDDSALYLCASSSRDSSYEQYFGPGTRLTVT.

The chain couples TRBV2 to TRBJ2-3; possibly TRBD1 for D (6 bases). Trimming took 7 bases from V and 0 from J, leaving 14 bases between them. The CDR3 loop spans 15 amino acids. In germline, CDR1 is SNHLY, CDR2 FYNNEI. The CDR3 here is CASTTDRTSTDTQYF. CDR3 nucleotide sequence: TGTGCCAGCACCACGGACAGAACAAGCACAGATACGCAGTATTTT.

The chain joins TRBV11-2 to TRBJ1-1; 8 bases are a match to TRBD1. V lost 2 bases, J lost 2 bases, and 10 bases stayed unmatched. CDR3 length: 17 residues. Germline CDR1 is SGHAT and CDR2 is FQNNGV. The CDR3 here is CASSLSGTGLLNTEAFF. In nucleotides, the CDR3 is TGTGCCAGCAGCTTAAGTGGGACAGGACTCCTTAACACTGAAGCTTTCTTT.

This clone was observed a handful of times. The J gene is TRBJ1-1, the V gene TRBV12-3 or TRBV12-4; D is uncertain. Deletions cut 3 bases from V and 5 bases from J, with 7 bases between. This CDR3 spans 12 amino acids. CDR3 bases: TGTGCCAGCAGTTTGGTTAGGACTGAAGCTTTCTTT. Translating gives CASSLVRTEAFF.

With regard to this clone: The same CDR3 arises from other DNA sequences in this sample as well. The gene calls are TRBV3-1 (or the pseudogene TRBV3-2) and TRBJ2-6; possibly TRBD2 for D (6 bases). Germline assignment: CDR1 LGHDT and CDR2 YNNKEL (reference sequence). Trimming stripped 1 base from V and 0 bases from J, with 13 bases between. CDR3 length: 18 residues. For the CDR3, the DNA is TGTGCCAGCAGCCAAGGGGCGGGGTCACACTCTGGGGCCAACGTCCTGACTTTC. This sequence encodes CASSQGAGSHSGANVLTF.

The chain employs TRBV6-5 and TRBJ2-7; a weak D match, TRBD2 (6 bases). Germline CDR1 reads MNHEY; CDR2 reads SVGAGI. V was trimmed by 7 bases and J by 2 bases, leaving 18 bases between them. CDR3 length: 15 amino acids. CDR3 residues: CASTRGDSRTYEQYF. CDR3 sequence (DNA): TGTGCCAGCACCCGAGGGGACTCTCGGACCTACGAGCAGTACTTC.

This clone was picked up a small number of times. This rearrangement joins TRBV19 to TRBJ2-7; TRBD2 matches at 8 bases. Germline V gene data show CDR1 as LNHDA and CDR2 as SQIVND (reference sequence). The CDR3 consists of 16 residues. Trimming removed 5 bases from V and 3 bases from J; junction bases left unmatched: 12. The CDR3 DNA reads as TGTGCCAGTAGTGACACTCAGCGGGAGTTCAGCTACGAGCAGTACTTC. Protein sequence: CASSDTQREFSYEQYF.

The chain carries TRBV6-4 and TRBJ2-6; possible D gene TRBD2, 5 bases. V was pared by 2 bases and J by 0 bases, with 8 bases between. The CDR3 has 16 residues. From germline, CDR1 is MRHNA and CDR2 SNTAGT. CDR3 amino acids: CASSDGESSGANVLTF. CDR3 bases: TGTGCCAGCAGTGACGGGGAGAGCTCTGGGGCCAACGTCCTGACTTTC.

The chain has TRBV3-1 (or the pseudogene TRBV3-2) and TRBJ2-3, with D uncertain. The CDR3 is 16 residues long. Germline assignment: CDR1 LGHDT and CDR2 YNNKEL (reference sequence). Trimming stripped 4 bases from V and 2 bases from J, with 16 bases between. The CDR3 nucleotides read TGTGCCAGCAGCCCGCTCGATGGCTCCATCACAGATACGCAGTATTTT. It specifies CASSPLDGSITDTQYF.

This chain links TRBV2 with TRBJ1-2, with D possibly TRBD1 on 6 matching bases. The CDR3 is made up of 14 amino acids. Trimming removed 5 bases from V and 2 bases from J, with 12 bases in between. The germline CDR1 and CDR2 sequences are SNHLY and FYNNEI. The CDR3 coding sequence is TGTGCCAGCAGTCGACAGGAAATAAACTATGGCTACACCTTC. It is translated as CASSRQEINYGYTF.

The chain joins TRBV27 to TRBJ1-1; TRBD1 aligns across 8 bases. Germline CDR1 is MNHEY and CDR2 is SMNVEV (reference sequence). This CDR3 comprises 14 residues. J was trimmed by 8 bases and V by 6 bases; bases with no gene match: 11. The CDR3 nucleotides are TGTGCCAGCAGCTGGGACAGGCGATCAGCAGAAGCTTTCTTT. Encoded protein: CASSWDRRSAEAFF.

The gene calls are TRBV7-9 and TRBJ1-2; D gene unclear. CDR3 length equals 12 residues. The germline gives CDR1 SEHNR, CDR2 FQNEAQ (reference sequence). Between the trimmed V and J ends, which lost 5 bases and 5 bases, there was a span of 9 bases. Here the CDR3 DNA reads TGTGCCAGCAGCCCAGAACTATATGGCTACACCTTC. Amino acids: CASSPELYGYTF.

The chain links TRBV6-5 to TRBJ2-2; 10 nucleotides line up with TRBD1. This CDR3 spans 14 amino acids. After removal of 8 bases from V and 5 bases from J, the junction contained 5 bases not matched to a gene. Germline values: CDR1 MNHEY, CDR2 SVGAGI. In DNA form, the CDR3 reads TGTGCCAGCGAGGGACAGGGGATGACCGGGGAGCTGTTTTTT. Its protein product is CASEGQGMTGELFF.

This chain connects TRBV6-6 to TRBJ1-5; no clear D. Trimming took off 2 bases at V and 0 bases at J, with 8 bases between the two ends. This CDR3 region has 15 residues. Germline lookup yields CDR1 MNHNY and CDR2 SVGAGI (reference sequence). The CDR3 loop is CASSYNQYSNQPQHF. The CDR3 nucleotides read TGTGCCAGCAGTTACAACCAGTATAGCAATCAGCCCCAGCATTTT.

The V call is TRBV3-1 (or the pseudogene TRBV3-2), the J call TRBJ1-2; no clear D. Looked up from germline, CDR1 is LGHDT and CDR2 is YNNKEL (reference sequence). The CDR3 loop spans 18 amino acids. Between the trimmed V and J ends, which lost 0 bases and 0 bases, there was a span of 17 bases. CDR3 amino acids: CASSQDFMWRAPNYGYTF. As DNA, the CDR3 is TGTGCCAGCAGCCAAGATTTCATGTGGCGGGCCCCTAACTATGGCTACACCTTC.

This chain links TRBV7-8 with TRBJ1-1; maybe TRBD1 (5 bases). Germline V gives CDR1 SGHVS, CDR2 FQNEAQ. The CDR3 is 16 residues long. The V end lost 1 base, the J end lost 2 bases, and 14 bases lay between the germline ends. The CDR3: CASSLVIRASNTEAFF. In DNA, the CDR3 is TGTGCCAGCAGCTTAGTCATCAGGGCCAGCAACACTGAAGCTTTCTTT.

This clone was recorded once. CDR3 loop: CASSQGQGFNEKLFF. The CDR3 bases are TGTGCCAGCTCACAGGGACAGGGCTTTAATGAAAAACTGTTTTTT. The V gene is TRBV18, the J gene TRBJ1-4; the match to TRBD1 covers 9 bases. This CDR3 contains 15 residues. V lost 4 bases, J lost 4 bases, and 4 bases stayed unmatched. Germline V gene sequence: CDR1 KGHSH, CDR2 LQKENI.

The CDR3 DNA is TGTGCCACCAGCAGTCACTACCCCGTTAGCGAGCAGTACTTC. Its protein is CATSSHYPVSEQYF. This rearrangement joins TRBV15 to TRBJ2-7; D unclear. V was cut by 3 bases and J by 6 bases, with 15 bases left in between. CDR1 is LNHNV and CDR2 is YYDKDF in the germline V gene (reference sequence). The CDR3 extends over 14 amino acids.

The V call is TRBV4-1, the J call TRBJ2-1; maybe TRBD1 (5 bases). V was pared by 1 base and J by 7 bases, with 8 bases between. The CDR3 loop spans 13 amino acids. CDR1 is MGHRA and CDR2 is YSYEKL in the germline V gene. The CDR3 DNA is TGCGCCAGCAGCCAAGGCAGGGTAAATGAGCAGTTCTTC. Its translation: CASSQGRVNEQFF.

V usage is TRBV28 and J usage is TRBJ1-2, with 9 nucleotides matching TRBD1. In germline, CDR1 is MDHEN, CDR2 SYDVKM. The length of the CDR3 is 13 residues. J was trimmed by 3 bases and V by 4 bases; bases with no gene match: 0. The CDR3 loop is CASSWDRDYGYTF. CDR3 in DNA: TGTGCCAGCAGTTGGGACAGGGACTATGGCTACACCTTC.